The source of this T cell receptor (beta chain) is a study of T-cell memory formation after mild COVID-19. One entry per CDR3 protein, called by TCRdb with MiXCR from the 5' RACE reads. The data contain about 450,000 distinct CDR3 sequences, about 25% of them singletons. CDR1 and CDR2 (germline): DFQATT, SNEGSKA (reference sequence). The CDR3 runs 11 residues. With 5 bases removed from V and 2 bases from J, the gap between germline ends came to 3 bases. This receptor was taken from an adult woman who had mild COVID-19 (a few samples of this study predate the infection). Cell type and time point are not known. This chain uses TRBV20-1 with TRBJ2-2; D unclear. Sequenced sample: PBMCs or a T cell subset sorted from them (not recorded which). The CDR3 nucleotides are TGCAGTGCTCCAAACACCGGGGAGCTGTTTTTT. Encoded protein: CSAPNTGELFF.